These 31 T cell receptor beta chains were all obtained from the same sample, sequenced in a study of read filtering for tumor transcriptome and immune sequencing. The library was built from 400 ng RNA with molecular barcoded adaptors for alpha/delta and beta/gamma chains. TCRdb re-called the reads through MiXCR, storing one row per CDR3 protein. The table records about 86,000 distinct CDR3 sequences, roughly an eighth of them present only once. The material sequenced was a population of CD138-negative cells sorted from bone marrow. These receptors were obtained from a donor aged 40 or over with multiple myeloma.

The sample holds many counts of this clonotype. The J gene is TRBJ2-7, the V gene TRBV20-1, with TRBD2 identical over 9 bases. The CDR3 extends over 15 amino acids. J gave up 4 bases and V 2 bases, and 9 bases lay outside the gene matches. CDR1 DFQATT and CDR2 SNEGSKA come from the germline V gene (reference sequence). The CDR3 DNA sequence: TGCAGTGCTAGAATAACAGCGGGAGGTCGGTACGAGCAGTACTTC. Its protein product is CSARITAGGRYEQYF.

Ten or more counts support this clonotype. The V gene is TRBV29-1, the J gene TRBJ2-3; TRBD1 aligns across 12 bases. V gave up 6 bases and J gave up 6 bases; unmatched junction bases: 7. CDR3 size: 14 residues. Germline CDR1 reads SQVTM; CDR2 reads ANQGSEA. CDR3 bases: TGCAGCGTCGAGGGACAGGGGGCTAGGGATACGCAGTATTTT. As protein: CSVEGQGARDTQYF.

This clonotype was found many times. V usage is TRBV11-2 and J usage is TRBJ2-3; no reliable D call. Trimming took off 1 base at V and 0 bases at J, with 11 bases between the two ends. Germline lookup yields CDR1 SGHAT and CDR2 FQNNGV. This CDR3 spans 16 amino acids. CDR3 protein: CASSLGVTGSTDTQYF. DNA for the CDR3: TGTGCCAGCAGCTTAGGAGTGACGGGTAGCACAGATACGCAGTATTTT.

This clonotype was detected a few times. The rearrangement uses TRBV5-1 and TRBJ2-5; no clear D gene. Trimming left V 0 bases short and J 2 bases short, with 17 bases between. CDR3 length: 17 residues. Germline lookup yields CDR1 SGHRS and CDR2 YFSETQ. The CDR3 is CASSLGLQIDGQETQYF. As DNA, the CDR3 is TGCGCCAGCAGCTTGGGCCTCCAAATCGACGGGCAAGAGACCCAGTACTTC.

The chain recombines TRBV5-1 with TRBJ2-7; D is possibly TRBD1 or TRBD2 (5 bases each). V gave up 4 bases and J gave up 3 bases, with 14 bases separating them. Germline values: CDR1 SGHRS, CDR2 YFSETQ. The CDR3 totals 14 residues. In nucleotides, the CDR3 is TGCGCCAGCAGCCCGACGGGACGGGGCTACGAGCAGTACTTC. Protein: CASSPTGRGYEQYF.

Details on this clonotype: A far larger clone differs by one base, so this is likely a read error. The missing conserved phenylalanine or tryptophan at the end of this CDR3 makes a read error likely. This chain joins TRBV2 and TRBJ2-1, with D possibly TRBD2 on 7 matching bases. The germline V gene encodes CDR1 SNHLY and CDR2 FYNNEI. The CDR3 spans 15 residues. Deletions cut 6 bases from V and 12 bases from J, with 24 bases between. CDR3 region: CASSLGGGQSRRQFS. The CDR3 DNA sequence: TGTGCCAGCAGCTTAGGGGGAGGGCAGTCGAGACGGCAGTTCTCC.

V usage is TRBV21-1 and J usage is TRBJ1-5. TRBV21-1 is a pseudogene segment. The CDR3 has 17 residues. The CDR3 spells CASSNCGDQHRVGIQHF. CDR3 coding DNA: TGTGCCAGCAGCAATTGTGGAGACCAGCATCGAGTTGGCATTCAGCATTTT.

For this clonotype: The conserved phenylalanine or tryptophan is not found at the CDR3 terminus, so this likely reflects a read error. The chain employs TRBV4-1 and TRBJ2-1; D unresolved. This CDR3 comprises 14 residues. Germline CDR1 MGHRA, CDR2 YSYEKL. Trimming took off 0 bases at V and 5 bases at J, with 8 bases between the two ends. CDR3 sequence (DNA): TGCGCCAGCAGCCAAGAAGGGCAGGACAATGAGCAGTTCTCC. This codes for CASSQEGQDNEQFS.

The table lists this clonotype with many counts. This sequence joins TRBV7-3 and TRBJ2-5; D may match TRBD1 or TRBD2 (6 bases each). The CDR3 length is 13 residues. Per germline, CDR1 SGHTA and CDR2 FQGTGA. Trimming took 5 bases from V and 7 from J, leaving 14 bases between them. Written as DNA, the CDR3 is TGTGCCAGCAGCCGGGACATTAGCGGGACCCAGTACTTC. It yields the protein CASSRDISGTQYF.

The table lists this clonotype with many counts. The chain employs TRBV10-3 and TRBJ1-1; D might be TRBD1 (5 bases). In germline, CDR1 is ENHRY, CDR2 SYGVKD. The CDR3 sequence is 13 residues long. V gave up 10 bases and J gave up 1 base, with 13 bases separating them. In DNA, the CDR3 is TGTGCCACTGGGGACTACCAGAACACTGAAGCTTTCTTT. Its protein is CATGDYQNTEAFF.

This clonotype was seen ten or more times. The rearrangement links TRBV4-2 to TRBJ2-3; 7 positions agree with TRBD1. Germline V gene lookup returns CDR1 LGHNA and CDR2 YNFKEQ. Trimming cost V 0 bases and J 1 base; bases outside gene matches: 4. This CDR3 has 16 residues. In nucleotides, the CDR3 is TGTGCCAGCAGCCAAGATCTAACAGGGGGCACAGATACGCAGTATTTT. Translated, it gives CASSQDLTGGTDTQYF.

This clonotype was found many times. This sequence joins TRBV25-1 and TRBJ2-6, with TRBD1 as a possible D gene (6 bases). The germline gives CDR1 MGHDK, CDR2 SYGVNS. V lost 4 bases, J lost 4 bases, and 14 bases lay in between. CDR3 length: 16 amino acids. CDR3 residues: CASSGYRVDGANVLTF. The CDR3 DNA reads TGTGCCAGCAGTGGTTACAGGGTCGACGGGGCCAACGTCCTGACTTTC.

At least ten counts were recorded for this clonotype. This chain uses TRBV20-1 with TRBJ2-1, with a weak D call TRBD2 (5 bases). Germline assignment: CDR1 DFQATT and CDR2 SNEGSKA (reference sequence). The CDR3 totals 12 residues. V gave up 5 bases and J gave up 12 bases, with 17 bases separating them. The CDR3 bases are TGCAGTGCTGGAAAGAGCGGTCCAGGGCAGTTCTTC. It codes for CSAGKSGPGQFF.

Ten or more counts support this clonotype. CDR3 sequence (DNA): TGTGCCAGCAGCCGGCAGGGAGTTAATTCACCCCTCCACTTT. This codes for CASSRQGVNSPLHF. This chain connects TRBV11-2 to TRBJ1-6; tentative D call: TRBD1 (5 bases). The CDR3 extends over 14 amino acids. The germline V gene has CDR1 SGHAT and CDR2 FQNNGV. Trimming removed 5 bases at V and 6 bases at J, with 11 bases between.

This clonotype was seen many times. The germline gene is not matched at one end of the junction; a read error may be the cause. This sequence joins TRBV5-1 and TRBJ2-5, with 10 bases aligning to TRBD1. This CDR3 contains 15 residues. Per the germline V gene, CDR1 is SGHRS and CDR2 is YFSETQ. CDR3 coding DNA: TGTGCCAGCAGCAAGGGGACAGGGGTTAGGGAGACCCAGTACTTC. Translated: CASSKGTGVRETQYF.

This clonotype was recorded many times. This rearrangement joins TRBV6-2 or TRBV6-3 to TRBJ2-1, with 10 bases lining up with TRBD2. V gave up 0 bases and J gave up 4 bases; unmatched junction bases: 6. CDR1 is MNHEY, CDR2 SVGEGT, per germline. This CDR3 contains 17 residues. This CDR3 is CASSYSIAGGWYNEQFF. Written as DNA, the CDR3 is TGTGCCAGCAGTTACTCGATAGCGGGAGGTTGGTACAATGAGCAGTTCTTC.

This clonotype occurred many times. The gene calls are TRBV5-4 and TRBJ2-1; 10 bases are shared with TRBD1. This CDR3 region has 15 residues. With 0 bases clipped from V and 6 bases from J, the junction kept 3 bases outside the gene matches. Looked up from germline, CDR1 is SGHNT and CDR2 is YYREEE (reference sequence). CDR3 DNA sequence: TGTGCCAGCAGCTTGGGACAGGGGGCTCGCAATGAGCAGTTCTTC. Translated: CASSLGQGARNEQFF.

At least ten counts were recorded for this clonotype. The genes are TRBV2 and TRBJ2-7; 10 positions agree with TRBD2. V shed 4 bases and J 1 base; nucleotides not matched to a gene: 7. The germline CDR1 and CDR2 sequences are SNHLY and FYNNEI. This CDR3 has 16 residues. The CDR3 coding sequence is TGTGCCAGCAGTGGCAAGGAGACTAGCGGGTCCTACGAGCAGTACTTC. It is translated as CASSGKETSGSYEQYF.

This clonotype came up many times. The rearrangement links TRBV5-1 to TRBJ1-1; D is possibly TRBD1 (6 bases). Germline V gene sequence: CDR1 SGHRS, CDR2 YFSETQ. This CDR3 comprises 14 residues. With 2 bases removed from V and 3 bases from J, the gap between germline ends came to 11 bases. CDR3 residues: CASSFGGQDTEAFF. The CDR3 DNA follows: TGCGCCAGCAGCTTCGGGGGGCAGGACACTGAAGCTTTCTTT.

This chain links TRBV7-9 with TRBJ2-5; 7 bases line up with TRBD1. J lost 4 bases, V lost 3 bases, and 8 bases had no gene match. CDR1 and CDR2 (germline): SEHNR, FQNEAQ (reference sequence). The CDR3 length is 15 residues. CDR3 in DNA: TGTGCCAGCAGCTTCACAGGGGCAGGGGTAGAGACCCAGTACTTC. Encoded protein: CASSFTGAGVETQYF.

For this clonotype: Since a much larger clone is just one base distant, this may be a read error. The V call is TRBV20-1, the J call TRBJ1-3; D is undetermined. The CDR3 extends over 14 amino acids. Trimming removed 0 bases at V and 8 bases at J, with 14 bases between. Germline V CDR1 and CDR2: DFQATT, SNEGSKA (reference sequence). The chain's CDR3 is CSARDRRRWDTIYF. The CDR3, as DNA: TGCAGTGCTAGAGATAGGAGGAGATGGGACACCATATATTTT.

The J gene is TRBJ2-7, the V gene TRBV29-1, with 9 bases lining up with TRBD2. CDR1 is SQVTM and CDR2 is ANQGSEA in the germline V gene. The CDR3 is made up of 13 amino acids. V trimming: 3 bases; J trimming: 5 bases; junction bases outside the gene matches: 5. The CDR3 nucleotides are TGCAGCGTTGATAGTAGCGGGAGTCACGAGCAGTACTTC. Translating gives CSVDSSGSHEQYF.

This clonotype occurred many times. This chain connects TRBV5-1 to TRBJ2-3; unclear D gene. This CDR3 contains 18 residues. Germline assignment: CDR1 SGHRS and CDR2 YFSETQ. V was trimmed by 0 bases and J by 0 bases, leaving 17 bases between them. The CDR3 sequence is CASSLGQAGSASTDTQYF. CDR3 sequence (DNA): TGCGCCAGCAGCTTGGGCCAGGCTGGCTCCGCTAGCACAGATACGCAGTATTTT.

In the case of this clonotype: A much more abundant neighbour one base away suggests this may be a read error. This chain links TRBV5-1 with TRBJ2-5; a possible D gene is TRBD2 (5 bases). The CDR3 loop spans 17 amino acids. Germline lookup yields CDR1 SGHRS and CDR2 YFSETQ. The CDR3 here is CASSWERLAAQETQMNF. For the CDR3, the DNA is TGCGCCAGCAGCTGGGAGAGATTGGCGGCACAAGAGACCCAGATGAACTTC.

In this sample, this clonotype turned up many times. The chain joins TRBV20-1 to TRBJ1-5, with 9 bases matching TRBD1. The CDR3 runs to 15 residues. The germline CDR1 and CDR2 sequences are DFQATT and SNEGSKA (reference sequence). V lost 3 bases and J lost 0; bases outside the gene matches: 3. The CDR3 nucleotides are TGCAGTGCTAGCGGGACAGGGTATAGCAATCAGCCCCAGCATTTT. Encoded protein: CSASGTGYSNQPQHF.

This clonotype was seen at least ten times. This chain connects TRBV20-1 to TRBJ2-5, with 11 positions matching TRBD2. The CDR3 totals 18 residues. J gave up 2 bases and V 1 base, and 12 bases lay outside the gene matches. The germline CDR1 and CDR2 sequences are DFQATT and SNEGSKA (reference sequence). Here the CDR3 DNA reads TGCAGTGCTAGAGCATTGACTAGCGGGGCTTACCAGCAAGAGACCCAGTACTTC. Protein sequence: CSARALTSGAYQQETQYF.

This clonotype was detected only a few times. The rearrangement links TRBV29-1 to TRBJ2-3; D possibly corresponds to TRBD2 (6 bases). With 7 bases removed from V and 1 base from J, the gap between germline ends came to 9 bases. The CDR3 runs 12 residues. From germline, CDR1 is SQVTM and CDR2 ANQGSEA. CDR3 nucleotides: TGCAGCGCGAGGGAGGGCACAGATACGCAGTATTTT. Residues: CSAREGTDTQYF.

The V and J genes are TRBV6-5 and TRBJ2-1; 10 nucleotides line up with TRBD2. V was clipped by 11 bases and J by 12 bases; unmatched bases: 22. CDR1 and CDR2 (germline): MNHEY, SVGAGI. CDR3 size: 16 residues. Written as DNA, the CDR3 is TGTGCCGCCCTTGGGCGAGCGGGAGGGTCGTACAGTGGGCAGTTCTTC. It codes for CAALGRAGGSYSGQFF.

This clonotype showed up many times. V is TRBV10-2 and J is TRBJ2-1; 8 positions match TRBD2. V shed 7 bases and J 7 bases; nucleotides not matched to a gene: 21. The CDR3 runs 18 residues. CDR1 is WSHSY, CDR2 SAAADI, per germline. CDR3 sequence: CASKLADPRRALVNEQFF. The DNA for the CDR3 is TGCGCCAGCAAACTAGCGGACCCCCGTCGGGCGCTTGTGAATGAGCAGTTCTTC.

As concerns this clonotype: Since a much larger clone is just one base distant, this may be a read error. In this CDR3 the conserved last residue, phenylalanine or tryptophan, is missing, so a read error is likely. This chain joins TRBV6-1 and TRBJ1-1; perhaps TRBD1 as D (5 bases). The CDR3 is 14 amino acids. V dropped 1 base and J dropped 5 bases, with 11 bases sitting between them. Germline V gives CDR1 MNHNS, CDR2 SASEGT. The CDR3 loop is CASSEVGRGTEAFI. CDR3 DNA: TGTGCCAGCAGTGAAGTTGGGAGGGGTACTGAAGCTTTCATT.

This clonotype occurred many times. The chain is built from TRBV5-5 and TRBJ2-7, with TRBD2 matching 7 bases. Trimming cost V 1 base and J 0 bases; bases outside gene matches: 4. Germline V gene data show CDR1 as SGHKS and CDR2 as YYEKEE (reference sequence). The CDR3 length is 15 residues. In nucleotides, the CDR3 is TGTGCCAGCAGCTTGCCAGCTAGCGGCTCCTACGAGCAGTACTTC. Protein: CASSLPASGSYEQYF.